This T cell receptor beta chain was identified in a study of beta chain features in type 1 diabetes. Every bit of the isolated RNA underwent reverse transcription, so sequencing read expressed TCRB transcripts. TCRdb's copy holds only in-frame clones and misses some; the assay was immunoSEQ multiplex PCR. The sample records over 500,000 clones, 15% being singletons. This clone has only a few counts. Germline V gene sequence: CDR1 MDHEN, CDR2 SYDVKM. This CDR3 spans 18 amino acids. The trim removed 3 bases at V and 4 bases at J, leaving 7 bases unmatched. The sample was naive CD4+ T cells from blood. The sequence was obtained from a man between 18 and 35 years old in good health. V usage is TRBV28 and J usage is TRBJ2-2; 14 positions match TRBD2. CDR3 DNA: TGTGCCAGCAGTTTCGAAGGACTAGCGGGGGGCCCCACCGGGGAGCTGTTTTTT. Protein sequence: CASSFEGLAGGPTGELFF.